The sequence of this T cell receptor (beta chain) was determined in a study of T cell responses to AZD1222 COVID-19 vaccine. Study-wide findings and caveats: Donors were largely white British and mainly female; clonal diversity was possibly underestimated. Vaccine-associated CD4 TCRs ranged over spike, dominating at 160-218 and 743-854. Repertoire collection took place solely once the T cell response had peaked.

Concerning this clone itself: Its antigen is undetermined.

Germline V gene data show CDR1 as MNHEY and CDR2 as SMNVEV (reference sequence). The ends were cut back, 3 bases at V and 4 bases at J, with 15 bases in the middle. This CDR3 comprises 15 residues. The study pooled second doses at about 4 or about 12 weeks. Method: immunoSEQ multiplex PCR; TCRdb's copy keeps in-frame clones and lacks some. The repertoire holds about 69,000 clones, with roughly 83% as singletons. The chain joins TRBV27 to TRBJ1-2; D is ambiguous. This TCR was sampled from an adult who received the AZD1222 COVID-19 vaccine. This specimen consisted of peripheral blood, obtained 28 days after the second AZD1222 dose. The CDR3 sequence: CASSFSRVGIYGYTF. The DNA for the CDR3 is TGTGCCAGCAGTTTCAGTCGGGTCGGCATCTATGGCTACACCTTC.